This section outlines one T cell receptor beta chain sequence together with its context. Its antigen is unidentified. The sample originates from a study of T cell responses to AZD1222 COVID-19 vaccine. Study-level findings and limits: Researchers report vaccine-associated CD4 TCRs spanning spike, with dominance at 160-218 and 743-854. Close to half of all spike-specific TCRs reportedly target regions of the variants that are unmutated. Only after the peak T cell response were repertoires sampled.

The repertoire was sequenced with immunoSEQ multiplex PCR; TCRdb's copy has only in-frame clones and lacks some. The table lists around 85,000 clones, approximately 83% of them singletons. Here the sequenced sample was peripheral blood, taken on day 0 of AZD1222 vaccination. The sequence was obtained from an adult in good health.

The CDR3 sequence: CSVEVWARADTEAFF. The CDR3 nucleotides read TGCAGCGTTGAAGTTTGGGCCAGGGCGGACACTGAAGCTTTCTTT. This rearrangement joins TRBV29-1 to TRBJ1-1, with D perhaps TRBD1 (5 bases). With 1 base removed from V and 3 bases from J, the gap between germline ends came to 15 bases. CDR1 is SQVTM, CDR2 ANQGSEA, per germline. The CDR3 has 15 amino acids.